This T cell receptor (beta chain) derives from a study of cytomegalovirus exposure and HLA in healthy donors (dated by TCRdb to 2015 to 2018). Describing the broader study: An earlier analysis of roughly 500 of the donors reported approximately 300 Gb of sequence data and around 100 million unique TCR beta sequences obtained from around 170 million T cells. Donor age, sex, ethnicity and CMV serostatus were compiled together with the repertoire data. Roughly 300 gigabases of sequencing data and some 85 million unique TCR sequences were included in an early release covering 550 to 650 HLA-typed donors. Typing coverage varied by locus: roughly 620-630 donors for A, B, C, DRB1 and DQB1; 500 to 550 for DQA1; more than 600 for DPA1; roughly 450 for DPB1. An earlier analysis of around 540 of the donors applied high-throughput TCR beta sequencing to assess whether each TCR beta V gene segment acted as functional or pseudogenic. To predict cytomegalovirus infection status, the study brought together high-throughput TCR immunosequencing, statistical association of individual TCRs with disease status, and machine learning. Among roughly 400 genotyped donors of the cohort, an average of roughly 230,000 unique TCR beta nucleotide sequences was sequenced per donor, of which about 19% were non-productive. The study aimed to test whether cataloging public T cell receptors could reveal signatures of past pathogen exposure. A later genetic analysis used genome-wide SNP genotypes for about 65% of the 666 donors, treating that subset as a discovery cohort. Among the roughly 410 genotyped donors, around 79% belonged to the genetic ancestry cluster associated with self-reported Caucasian donors. Using immunosequencing, the study profiled T cell repertoires from 640 or so subjects and related those repertoires to cytomegalovirus serostatus. To study patterns of TCR occurrence, a later analysis re-analyzed previously published TCR beta repertoires from 666 donors and added high-resolution HLA genotyping. Both class I and class II loci were covered by HLA typing, at four-digit resolution. In the later analysis, no new phenotypic data were used to find candidate immune exposures; instead, reliance was placed on TCR beta sequences and their occurrence across donors. About five DR-DQ haplotypes were treated as single units for association and clustering because of strong linkage in the cohort. A separate validation cohort of about 110 different subjects was used in addition to the approximately 640-subject first cohort. Every discovery cohort repertoire had been produced on one sequencing platform. The study at large found these results: V-gene and J-gene trimming of TCR beta chains was associated with a missense DCLRE1C variant in a later genetic analysis, and the association was replicated in an independent cohort. Because the 87-base-pair reads could not distinguish some IMGT-functional V segments, including TRBV6-2 and TRBV6-3, those segments were excluded. According to a later analysis, parvovirus B19, influenza, CMV and Epstein-Barr virus appeared linked to several top co-occurrence clusters. Only TCR beta chains were sequenced in this cohort, and the absence of alpha or paired-chain data limited detectable features. A later analysis found that TCR association rates varied across HLA loci, with DRB1 alleles showing the most associated TCRs and HLA-C alleles the fewest. In vitro tests confirmed that a few of the cytomegalovirus-associated TCR beta chains recognize cytomegalovirus antigens. The only immune exposure information available for the cohort was CMV serostatus. According to a later genetic analysis, donors in an Asian-associated ancestry cluster had fewer N-insertions in productive TCRs than the approximately 670-donor mean. Because counts were too low, approximately 18 rarely observed V segments, including chromosome 9 orphons, were excluded from the earlier analysis of 587 of the donors. Because HLA typing was unavailable for some donors at each locus, only the typed subset was used in association tests. The classifier was reported to diagnose cytomegalovirus status with high specificity and sensitivity in both the original cohort and the validation cohort. A cluster of highly shared sequence variants was judged likely to represent a technical artifact of the sequencing pipeline. In a later analysis, 16,951 TCR beta sequences were associated with specific HLA alleles at a false discovery rate of 0.05. A further reported finding was that TCR beta sequences accurately predicted the HLA-A and HLA-B alleles for most subjects in the first cohort. The authors suggested that the approach could potentially be extended to other disease states and immunological phenotypes. A later analysis found that most CMV-associated TCR beta chains appeared HLA-restricted, with HLA associations seemingly driven largely by CMV exposure. A later analysis found that HLA-associated TCR beta chains were more clonally expanded and had lower generation probabilities than equally common non-associated chains. Broadly in line with IMGT annotations, most TCR beta V segments showed up in productive rearrangements about 87% or about 30% of the time in an earlier analysis of 450 to 600 of the donors. The study gave a list of 150 to 200 TCR beta chains associated with cytomegalovirus. The presence/absence analyses assumed that sequencing depth was roughly uniform across donors, and that assumption may not be true. Linkage disequilibrium might explain the correlated functional status among segregating V segments, but an unknown experimental factor could not be excluded. Assigning TCR associations to individual alleles was difficult when HLA alleles, especially DR and DQ, strongly co-occurred. Across donors, most TCR sequences were observed very rarely, whereas some public TCRs were present in many individuals.

CDR1 and CDR2 were assigned from the germline V gene as SGHDN and FVKESK. From the cysteine up to the phenylalanine, the CDR3 has a length of 19 residues. Only the CDR3 DNA is retained, 57 bases long and in frame from the first base. V trim: 0 bases; J trim: 3 bases; unmatched bases: 11. As regards this clone: No cognate antigen has been identified for it. No clone much larger than this one lies a single base away; base qualities are absent.

The cohort consisted of more than 650 healthy bone marrow donors. At the time of sampling, every cohort member was nominally healthy, though immune exposures that went unrecorded were likely present. The donor was CMV seropositive and belonged to the group of over 250 seropositive cohort members. A peripheral blood sample was provided by each donor, and peripheral blood mononuclear cells were used for TCR beta sequencing. The Qiagen DNeasy Blood Extraction Kit was used to extract genomic DNA from the blood cell samples. Libraries were made using the immunoSEQ multiplex PCR assay. For the multiplex PCR, a mixture combining 60 forward primers for TCR Vbeta segments and 13 reverse primers for TCR Jbeta segments was used. Amplification of the CDR3 region of rearranged TCR beta genes was performed with a multiplex PCR assay on genomic DNA. On the Illumina HiSeq System, the amplified TCR beta libraries were sequenced as 87-base-pair reads. Per the authors' processing: A later analysis tallied roughly 76 million unique TCR beta chains across the 666 repertoires, and approximately 12 million of those chains were shared by two or more donors. Raw reads were error-corrected and collapsed into unique sequences with a nearest-neighbor algorithm that merged closely related sequences to remove PCR and sequencing errors. Alignment of CDR3 sequences to IMGT reference sequences was used to assign V, D and J gene segments. For a sequence to be retained, at least a six-nucleotide match to both a V gene segment and a J gene segment was required. A rearrangement counted as productive if the CDR3 had no stop codons and remained in frame with V and J, and every other rearrangement counted as non-productive. Following IMGT convention, CDR3 was defined as the stretch from the second conserved V-encoded cysteine to the conserved J-encoded phenylalanine. In an earlier analysis of approximately 500 of the donors, sequences lacking an unambiguous match to a single V gene segment were excluded. An earlier analysis of around 600 of the donors classified V segments as functional when productive rearrangements were above 56.7% and as segregating when the standard deviation between donors was above 5%. A statistical classification framework was built to diagnose cytomegalovirus status from the catalog of TCR beta chain sequences. In a later analysis, V and J genes were assigned by comparing TCR nucleotide sequences against IMGT/GENE-DB human TR gene sequences. In a later analysis, CDR3 sequences and most-parsimonious VDJ recombination scenarios were assigned using the TCRdist pipeline. A later analysis defined each TCR beta chain by its CDR3 amino acid sequence plus V-gene family, and excluded reads lacking a unique V-gene family. To address suspected cross-contamination and a sequencing artifact, a later analysis removed 450 to 700 highly shared, low-generation-probability nucleotide sequences. In a later analysis, a clonal expansion index for each public chain was calculated from normalized within-repertoire ranks of inferred template counts. In a later analysis, generation probabilities were computed with a VDJ recombination model fitted to out-of-frame rearrangements, and the resulting probabilities were checked against IGoR. Hypergeometric tests were used in a later analysis to score TCR-TCR, TCR-HLA and TCR-CMV co-occurrence, with a repertoire-size bias correction applied to the TCR pairs. False discovery rates were estimated in a later analysis by permuting HLA or CMV assignments 20 times. In a later analysis, co-occurring TCRs were grouped with DBSCAN, and TCRdist sequence similarity was added when clustering was performed within HLA-allele-positive subsets. Repertoires with fewer than 30,000 or more than 120,000 public chains, plus five repertoires with anomalous nucleotide sharing, were excluded from co-occurrence clustering. The table comes from immuneACCESS by way of TCRdb, which keeps in-frame sequences with V and J called. Part of the clones is missing from these tables; in studies checked, under half for an unresolved V gene and the rest for unknown reasons. V and J calls and clone size come straight from that table; D and trimming were deduced from the DNA. The sample contains 60,000 to 75,000 clones, 75% to 80% of them found a single time. 7.5% to 9% of the sample belongs to the ten largest clones.

The V gene is TRBV14 and the J gene is TRBJ2-5; TRBD1 agrees with 12 junctional bases. Source material: PBMCs. The receptor was derived from a man in his late teens or twenties in good health and CMV-seropositive. This receptor has the CDR3 CASSQDWGQGAPLKETQYF. The DNA sequence is as follows: TGTGCCAGCAGCCAAGATTGGGGACAGGGGGCCCCCTTAAAAGAGACCCAGTACTTC.